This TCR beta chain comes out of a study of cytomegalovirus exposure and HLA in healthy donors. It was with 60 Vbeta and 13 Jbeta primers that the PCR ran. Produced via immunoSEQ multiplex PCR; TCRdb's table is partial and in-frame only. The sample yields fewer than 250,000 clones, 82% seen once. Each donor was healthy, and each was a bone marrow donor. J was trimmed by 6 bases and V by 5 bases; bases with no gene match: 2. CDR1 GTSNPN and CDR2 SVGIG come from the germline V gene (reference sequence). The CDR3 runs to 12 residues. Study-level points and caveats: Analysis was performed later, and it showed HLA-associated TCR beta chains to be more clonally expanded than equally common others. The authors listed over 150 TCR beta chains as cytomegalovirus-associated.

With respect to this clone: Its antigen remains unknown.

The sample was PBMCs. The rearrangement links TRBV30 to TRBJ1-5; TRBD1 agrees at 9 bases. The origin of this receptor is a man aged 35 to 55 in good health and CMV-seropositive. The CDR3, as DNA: TGTGCCTGGGACAGGGGGGTTCAGCCCCAGCATTTT. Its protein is CAWDRGVQPQHF.